What follows are 22 T cell receptor beta chains derived from one specimen sequenced in a study of Graves' ophthalmopathy and Graves' hyperthyroidism. Amplified TCR beta CDR3 regions were obtained using RNA transcripts as template. Amplification began with first-round RT-PCR using HTBI primers, then second-round multiplex PCR was performed. TCRdb re-analysed the multiplex PCR reads in MiXCR, keeping a single row per CDR3 protein. The sample records almost 750,000 distinct CDR3 sequences, roughly 40% being singletons. Sequences were obtained from peripheral blood. These receptors came from an adult man with Graves' ophthalmopathy.

The V gene is TRBV7-8, the J gene TRBJ2-7, with a tentative D call TRBD2 (6 bases). V lost 5 bases and J lost 5, with 13 bases in between. Germline CDR1 is SGHVS and CDR2 is FQNEAQ. The CDR3 is made up of 13 amino acids. CDR3 region: CASSHLTRNEQYF. CDR3 DNA: TGTGCCAGCAGCCACCTGACTAGAAACGAGCAGTACTTC.

As to this clonotype: This may stem from a read error, because a much larger clone lies one nucleotide away. CDR3 sequence reads: CASSLRDRFSTRYF. CDR3 nucleotide sequence: TGTGCCAGCAGCTTACGGGACCGCTTCTCGACCCGGTACTTC. The J gene is TRBJ2-5, the V gene TRBV7-9; the D call may be TRBD1 or TRBD2 (5 bases each). The length of the CDR3 is 14 residues. CDR1 SEHNR and CDR2 FQNEAQ come from the germline V gene (reference sequence).

CDR3 amino acids: CSARVAGTYGYTF. The CDR3 nucleotides are TGCAGTGCTAGAGTCGCAGGGACCTATGGCTACACCTTC. The chain combines TRBV20-1 with TRBJ1-2, with a tentative D call TRBD1 (5 bases). CDR3 length: 13 amino acids. Germline values: CDR1 DFQATT, CDR2 SNEGSKA (reference sequence). V lost 1 base, J lost 4 bases, and 10 bases lay in between.

In regard to this clonotype: Because the CDR3 is missing its conserved closing phenylalanine or tryptophan, this is likely a read error. The chain joins TRBV7-9 to TRBJ2-7, with a possible D match to TRBD1 (7 bases). Trimming removed 1 base at V and 6 bases at J, with 13 bases between. The CDR3 spans 14 residues. Germline CDR1 reads SEHNR; CDR2 reads FQNEAQ (reference sequence). The CDR3 nucleotides read TGTGCCAGCAGCTTAGGCCGGGGGACAGCCGAGCAGTACCTC. Translated, it gives CASSLGRGTAEQYL.

With respect to this clonotype: Possible read error: a much larger clone is one base away. The V call is TRBV7-9, the J call TRBJ2-5, with D perhaps TRBD1 (5 bases). CDR3 size: 15 residues. Germline CDR1 is SEHNR and CDR2 is FQNEAQ (reference sequence). The CDR3 protein is CASSFPGQGQEAQYF. CDR3 in DNA: TGTGCCAGCAGCTTCCCCGGACAAGGCCAAGAGGCCCAGTACTTC.

This chain connects TRBV7-9 to TRBJ2-2, with 7 bases aligning to TRBD1. V lost 9 bases, J lost 4 bases, and 14 bases stayed unmatched. Germline lookup yields CDR1 SEHNR and CDR2 FQNEAQ (reference sequence). The CDR3 loop spans 16 amino acids. The CDR3 DNA sequence: TGTGCCAGTAGTATAGGCTGGGGACAGCTCACCGGGGAGCTGTTTTTT. It is translated as CASSIGWGQLTGELFF.

Only a few counts were recorded for this clonotype. The chain uses TRBV6-6 and TRBJ1-2; 11 positions agree with TRBD1. After removal of 3 bases from V and 7 bases from J, the junction contained 7 bases not matched to a gene. Germline lookup yields CDR1 MNHNY and CDR2 SVGAGI (reference sequence). The CDR3 sequence is 15 residues long. In DNA form, the CDR3 reads TGTGCCAGCAGTTATGGTGGACAGGGGGCAGGTGGCTACACCTTC. The encoded protein is CASSYGGQGAGGYTF.

This clonotype has a handful of counts. V usage is TRBV7-8 and J usage is TRBJ1-1, with D perhaps matching TRBD1 (5 bases). V lost 4 bases and J lost 0, with 15 bases in between. Germline-derived CDR1 and CDR2 are SGHVS and FQNEAQ. The CDR3 totals 16 residues. The CDR3 is CASSSPRTPLNTEAFF. In nucleotides, the CDR3 is TGTGCCAGCAGCTCCCCTCGGACACCACTGAACACTGAAGCTTTCTTT.

This chain joins TRBV7-9 and TRBJ2-2; D gene unclear. This CDR3 spans 13 amino acids. Looked up from germline, CDR1 is SEHNR and CDR2 is FQNEAQ (reference sequence). V was trimmed by 5 bases and J by 7 bases, leaving 11 bases between them. The CDR3 coding sequence is TGTGCCAGCAGCGAAGCAGTCTTCGGGGAGCTGTTTTTT. This codes for CASSEAVFGELFF.

CDR3 in DNA: TGTGCCAGCAGCAAGGGACAGGCAATGAACACTGAAGCTTTCTTT. Translating it yields CASSKGQAMNTEAFF. The chain combines TRBV5-5 with TRBJ1-1, with TRBD1 identical over 8 bases. The CDR3 runs to 15 residues. V lost 4 bases to trimming and J lost 0 bases; unmatched junction nucleotides: 5. From germline, CDR1 is SGHKS and CDR2 YYEKEE (reference sequence).

This clonotype was detected a few times. The chain links TRBV19 to TRBJ1-1; no reliable D call. The CDR3 is 13 amino acids. V lost 0 bases and J 4 bases, leaving 6 bases between the germline ends. CDR1 is LNHDA and CDR2 is SQIVND in the germline V gene (reference sequence). The CDR3 region is CASSIEGSTEAFF. DNA for the CDR3: TGTGCCAGTAGTATAGAGGGATCCACTGAAGCTTTCTTT. Together with reference TRBV19 and TRBJ1-1, the CDR3 gives the full variable domain: DGGITQSPKYLFRKEGQNVTLSCEQNLNHDAMYWYRQDPGQGLRLIYYSQIVNDFQKGDIAEGYSVSREKKESFPLTVTSAQKNPTAFYLCASSIEGSTEAFFGQGTRLTVV.

The chain carries TRBV7-2 and TRBJ1-2; TRBD1 might be the D (5 bases). Trimming removed 5 bases from V and 8 bases from J, with 24 bases in between. The CDR3 runs 16 residues. Germline V CDR1 and CDR2: SGHTA, FQGNSA. This CDR3 reads CASSHWSGGIVGGYTF. The CDR3 nucleotides are TGTGCCAGCAGCCACTGGAGCGGGGGAATCGTCGGAGGCTACACCTTC. Full variable domain (rest looked up from reference TRBV7-2 and TRBJ1-2): GAGVSQSPSNKVTEKGKDVELRCDPISGHTALYWYRQSLGQGLEFLIYFQGNSAPDKSGLPSDRFSAERTGGSVSTLTIQRTQQEDSAVYLCASSHWSGGIVGGYTFGSGTRLTVV.

In this sample, this clonotype turned up a few times. The chain uses TRBV7-9 and TRBJ1-3, with D tentatively TRBD1 (5 bases). Trimming removed 10 bases at V and 4 bases at J, with 17 bases between. The germline V gene has CDR1 SEHNR and CDR2 FQNEAQ (reference sequence). CDR3 length equals 14 residues. The CDR3 loop is CANGGVGPGNTIYF. The DNA for the CDR3 is TGTGCCAACGGGGGGGTAGGGCCCGGAAACACCATATATTTT.

This clonotype showed up many times. The gene calls are TRBV9 and TRBJ1-6; no firm D call. Germline CDR1 and CDR2: SGDLS and YYNGEE. Trimming cost V 5 bases and J 10 bases, with 19 bases left between them. This CDR3 spans 15 amino acids. The CDR3 spells CASSTPGPRKSPLHF. The CDR3 region has the DNA TGTGCCAGCAGTACCCCCGGACCGAGGAAGTCACCCCTCCACTTT.

V and J are TRBV12-3 or TRBV12-4 and TRBJ2-5; 10 bases fit TRBD2. CDR3 length equals 15 residues. With V trimmed by 5 bases and J by 5 bases, 8 bases remained unmatched. The CDR3 spells CASSLSGGAVETQYF. CDR3 sequence (DNA): TGTGCCAGCAGTCTCAGCGGGGGGGCGGTTGAGACCCAGTACTTC.

This clonotype appeared many times. The chain employs TRBV7-9 and TRBJ1-6; D ambiguous. Trimming stripped 2 bases from V and 7 bases from J, with 9 bases between. CDR3 length: 14 residues. Germline V gives CDR1 SEHNR, CDR2 FQNEAQ (reference sequence). CDR3: CASSLIPWNSPLHF. CDR3 in DNA: TGTGCCAGCAGCTTAATCCCCTGGAATTCACCCCTCCACTTT. Full variable domain (remainder filled in from reference TRBV7-9 and TRBJ1-6): DTGVSQNPRHKITKRGQNVTFRCDPISEHNRLYWYRQTLGQGPEFLTYFQNEAQLEKSRLLSDRFSAERPKGSFSTLEIQRTEQGDSAMYLCASSLIPWNSPLHFGNGTRLTVT.

The chain is built from TRBV5-4 and TRBJ1-1; no definite D call. The CDR3 covers 12 residues. CDR1 and CDR2 from the germline V gene are SGHNT and YYREEE (reference sequence). The V and J ends lost 3 bases and 6 bases respectively, with 9 bases between them. CDR3: CASSSSAPEAFF. As DNA, the CDR3 is TGTGCCAGCAGCTCGTCGGCCCCTGAAGCTTTCTTT.

In this sample, this clonotype turned up many times. The CDR3 sequence is CATSESGVRNSPLHF. In nucleotides, the CDR3 is TGTGCCACCAGTGAATCGGGCGTTCGGAATTCACCCCTCCACTTT. The gene calls are TRBV24-1 and TRBJ1-6; no reliable D call. The CDR3 is 15 amino acids. Trimming pared 4 bases from V and 7 bases from J, leaving 13 bases between. Per the germline V gene, CDR1 is KGHDR and CDR2 is SFDVKD.

The chain is built from TRBV7-3 and TRBJ2-7; the match to TRBD1 covers 8 bases. J was trimmed by 3 bases and V by 8 bases; bases with no gene match: 6. Germline CDR1 is SGHTA and CDR2 is FQGTGA. The length of the CDR3 is 13 residues. The CDR3 protein is CASETQGVYEQYF. CDR3 nucleotide sequence: TGTGCCAGCGAGACACAGGGGGTCTACGAGCAGTACTTC.

The CDR3: CASSPRPGAGGPGETQYF. The DNA of the CDR3 is TGTGCCAGTAGTCCGAGACCGGGGGCGGGAGGGCCGGGAGAGACCCAGTACTTC. The chain carries TRBV19 and TRBJ2-5; 9 bases fit TRBD2. V lost 5 bases, J lost 4 bases, and 17 bases stayed unmatched. There are 18 residues in the CDR3. Germline V CDR1 and CDR2: LNHDA, SQIVND (reference sequence).

This clonotype occurred a few times. The rearrangement joins TRBV5-4 to TRBJ1-2; D may be TRBD1 (5 bases). V was pared by 0 bases and J by 8 bases, with 14 bases between. The CDR3 has 14 amino acids. CDR1 and CDR2 from the germline V gene are SGHNT and YYREEE (reference sequence). The CDR3 reads CASSLGSGLDGYTF. The CDR3 bases are TGTGCCAGCAGCTTGGGGTCAGGGCTCGACGGCTACACCTTC.

This clonotype appeared a single time. CDR3 in DNA: TGTGCCAGCAGTTTCACTAGCGGGGATGGAGAGACCCAGTACTTC. It codes for CASSFTSGDGETQYF. The chain recombines TRBV2 with TRBJ2-5, with 10 bases fitting TRBD2. The CDR3 contains 15 residues. The junction had 7 bases not matched to a gene; V was cut back by 5 bases and J by 4 bases. Germline V gives CDR1 SNHLY, CDR2 FYNNEI.